What follows are 7 T cell receptor beta chains derived from one specimen sequenced in a study of beta chain features in type 1 diabetes. As every portion of the isolated RNA was reverse transcribed, the sequencing read expressed TCRB transcripts. TCRdb's copy holds only in-frame clones and misses some; the assay was immunoSEQ multiplex PCR. The sample lists fewer than 900,000 clones; 17% were seen once. Sequences were obtained from naive CD4+ T cells from blood. The receptor set was obtained from a young woman in good health.

This clone was seen only a few times. V is TRBV7-9 and J is TRBJ2-5, with TRBD1 identical over 8 bases. This CDR3 is built from 13 residues. Germline CDR1 is SEHNR and CDR2 is FQNEAQ (reference sequence). The V and J ends lost 5 bases and 3 bases, in that order; junction bases with no gene match: 2. The CDR3 is CASSRTGKETQYF. CDR3 DNA: TGTGCCAGCAGCCGGACAGGGAAAGAGACCCAGTACTTC. Full variable domain (rest looked up from reference TRBV7-9 and TRBJ2-5): DTGVSQNPRHKITKRGQNVTFRCDPISEHNRLYWYRQTLGQGPEFLTYFQNEAQLEKSRLLSDRFSAERPKGSFSTLEIQRTEQGDSAMYLCASSRTGKETQYFGPGTRLLVL.

This clone has just a few counts. V usage is TRBV18 and J usage is TRBJ2-3; D unresolved. The CDR3 runs to 14 residues. With 2 bases removed from V and 0 bases from J, the gap between germline ends came to 6 bases. Germline CDR1 and CDR2: KGHSH and LQKENI. The CDR3 protein is CASSPFESTDTQYF. The CDR3 DNA sequence: TGTGCCAGCTCACCATTTGAGAGCACAGATACGCAGTATTTT. The whole variable domain, remainder taken from reference TRBV18 and TRBJ2-3, is NAGVMQNPRHLVRRRGQEARLRCSPMKGHSHVYWYRQLPEEGLKFMVYLQKENIIDESGMPKERFSAEFPKEGPSILRIQQVVRGDSAAYFCASSPFESTDTQYFGPGTRLTVL.

Only one count was recorded for this clone. The gene calls are TRBV10-2 and TRBJ1-4, with D possibly matching TRBD1 (5 bases). CDR3 length: 14 residues. Germline V gene data show CDR1 as WSHSY and CDR2 as SAAADI. Trimming cost V 2 bases and J 5 bases, with 9 bases left between them. The CDR3 spells CASSEGHSNEKLFF. The CDR3, as DNA: TGCGCCAGCAGTGAGGGACATAGCAATGAAAAACTGTTTTTT.

The table lists this clone with a few counts. This chain links TRBV29-1 with TRBJ2-5; 9 nucleotides agree with TRBD2. The germline V gene encodes CDR1 SQVTM and CDR2 ANQGSEA. Germline trimming cut 7 bases from V and 1 base from J; bases unmatched to any gene: 7. The CDR3 spans 14 residues. CDR3 region: CSALAGAIQETQYF. In DNA form, the CDR3 reads TGCAGCGCGTTAGCGGGAGCCATCCAAGAGACCCAGTACTTC. The complete variable domain, with remaining parts taken from reference TRBV29-1 and TRBJ2-5, reads SAVISQKPSRDICQRGTSLTIQCQVDSQVTMMFWYRQQPGQSLTLIATANQGSEATYESGFVIDKFPISRPNLTFSTLTVSNMSPEDSSIYLCSALAGAIQETQYFGPGTRLLVL.

This clone was seen a few times. The chain couples TRBV18 to TRBJ2-7, with D hard to call. V was shortened by 2 bases and J by 3 bases, with 11 bases between the two germline ends. The length of the CDR3 is 14 residues. CDR1 is KGHSH, CDR2 LQKENI, per germline. The CDR3 sequence is CASSPSELSYEQYF. CDR3 coding DNA: TGTGCCAGCTCACCATCTGAGCTGAGCTACGAGCAGTACTTC.

Note on this clone: Other nucleotide sequences from this sample produce the same CDR3. The chain recombines TRBV7-9 with TRBJ2-1; no reliable D call. This CDR3 comprises 11 residues. In germline, CDR1 is SEHNR, CDR2 FQNEAQ (reference sequence). V shed 5 bases and J shed 5 bases, with 4 bases lying between them. Here the CDR3 DNA reads TGTGCCAGCAGCCGAAACAATGAGCAGTTCTTC. Translating gives CASSRNNEQFF.

This clone occurred a few times. This sequence joins TRBV2 and TRBJ1-5; D not resolved. Germline CDR1 is SNHLY and CDR2 is FYNNEI. V was pared by 5 bases and J by 4 bases, with 3 bases between. This CDR3 contains 11 residues. The CDR3 DNA reads TGTGCCAGCAGTTTAAATCAGCCCCAGCATTTT. This sequence encodes CASSLNQPQHF.